This paragraph covers one T cell receptor beta chain sequence. Its antigen is unknown. This CDR3 has 15 residues. Germline assignment: CDR1 ENHRY and CDR2 SYGVKD. Trimming pared 8 bases from V and 3 bases from J, leaving 20 bases between. The sample comes from a study of shared clonotypes between healthy human individuals. Across the whole study: The donor group consisted of two women and a few men, aged 18 to 49.

TCRdb's copy holds only in-frame clones and misses some; the assay was immunoSEQ multiplex PCR. The sample lists 550,000 to 750,000 clones, about 92% occurring once. Study outcomes and limitations: Large depth notwithstanding, sorted-subset sequencing proved incomplete by rarefaction.

It was CD45RO-negative cells, positively selected for CCR7, that made up naive CD8 cells, with terminally differentiated effector memory CD45RA+ cells excluded. The TCR comes from a young man in good health. This chain connects TRBV10-3 to TRBJ2-7; possibly TRBD1 for D (7 bases). Sequenced input: naive CD8+ T cells sorted from blood. The CDR3 sequence: CAIGGGTETYYEQYF. CDR3 DNA sequence: TGTGCCATCGGAGGAGGGACAGAAACTTACTACGAGCAGTACTTC.